This is a list of T cell receptor beta chains from one sample in a study of T cell responses to AZD1222 COVID-19 vaccine. TCRdb's table, derived via immunoSEQ multiplex PCR, lists solely in-frame clones and lacks some. The sample lists approximately 140,000 clones, roughly 92% occurring once. This material consisted of peripheral blood, taken 28 days after the second AZD1222 dose. The receptors here all came from an adult who received the AZD1222 COVID-19 vaccine. Each CDR3 is given with its conserved first and last residue. Fields, in order: V gene, J gene, D gene, clone size, CDR3 DNA, CDR3 protein. D genes are given only for firm matches. Size tells how often a clone was seen (once, few, many) or the class of an expanded clone, and some rows leave it out.

V gene: TRBV4-3
J gene: TRBJ1-2
D gene: .
clone size: .
CDR3 DNA: TGCGCCAGCAGCCGAGGGCCTAACTATGGCTACACCTTC
CDR3 protein: CASSRGPNYGYTF

V gene: TRBV27
J gene: TRBJ2-7
D gene: .
clone size: .
CDR3 DNA: TGTGCCAGCAGTTTTCGAGGTAGCTACGAGCAGTACTTC
CDR3 protein: CASSFRGSYEQYF

V gene: TRBV5-1
J gene: TRBJ1-1
D gene: .
clone size: .
CDR3 DNA: TGCGCCAGCAGCTTGGACTTTGGGACCTCTGAAGCTTTCTTT
CDR3 protein: CASSLDFGTSEAFF

V gene: TRBV4-3
J gene: TRBJ1-3
D gene: .
clone size: .
CDR3 DNA: TGCGCCAGCAGCCAAGATTGGAGGGAGAGGAACACCATATATTTT
CDR3 protein: CASSQDWRERNTIYF

V gene: TRBV6-6
J gene: TRBJ2-7
D gene: .
clone size: once
CDR3 DNA: TGTGCCAGCAAAGATCAGGGGATCTCCTACGAGCAGTACTTC
CDR3 protein: CASKDQGISYEQYF

V gene: TRBV25-1
J gene: TRBJ1-3
D gene: TRBD1
clone size: .
CDR3 DNA: TGTGCCAGCTCTACAGGGGGATTCTCTGGAAACACCATATATTTT
CDR3 protein: CASSTGGFSGNTIYF

V gene: TRBV28
J gene: TRBJ1-5
D gene: .
clone size: .
CDR3 DNA: TGTGCCAGCAGGACACCGGGTTCCGGACAGCCCCAGCATTTT
CDR3 protein: CASRTPGSGQPQHF

V gene: TRBV6-5
J gene: TRBJ2-5
D gene: .
clone size: .
CDR3 DNA: TGTGCCAGCAGCCTGAACAGGGCGGGGGAGACCCAGTACTTC
CDR3 protein: CASSLNRAGETQYF

V gene: TRBV4-2
J gene: TRBJ1-1
D gene: .
clone size: .
CDR3 DNA: TGTGCCAGCAGCCAAGATCGAGGTTTAGGAGAAGCTTTCTTT
CDR3 protein: CASSQDRGLGEAFF

V gene: TRBV4-2
J gene: TRBJ2-5
D gene: .
clone size: few
CDR3 DNA: TGTGCCAGCAGCCAAGGGGAGGAGACCCAGTACTTC
CDR3 protein: CASSQGEETQYF

V gene: TRBV5-1
J gene: TRBJ2-5
D gene: .
clone size: .
CDR3 DNA: TGCGCCAGCAGTTCGGGTCCTAGAGGGGAGACCCAGTACTTC
CDR3 protein: CASSSGPRGETQYF

V gene: TRBV3-1/TRBV3-2
J gene: TRBJ2-2
D gene: .
clone size: .
CDR3 DNA: TGTGCCAGCAGCCAAGCGGCGAGGTCCGCCGGGGAGCTGTTTTTT
CDR3 protein: CASSQAARSAGELFF

V gene: TRBV7-2
J gene: TRBJ2-1
D gene: .
clone size: .
CDR3 DNA: TGTGCCAGCAGCTTAGCCAGGGGAGGAAATGAGCAGTTCTTC
CDR3 protein: CASSLARGGNEQFF

V gene: TRBV10-3
J gene: TRBJ2-1
D gene: .
clone size: .
CDR3 DNA: TGTGCCATCAGTGATTTGATCCAGGGAGGATCCTACAATGAGCAGTTCTTC
CDR3 protein: CAISDLIQGGSYNEQFF

V gene: TRBV2
J gene: TRBJ1-2
D gene: .
clone size: .
CDR3 DNA: TGTGCCAGCAGTGACGGTCCGATTATTGGCTATGGCTACACCTTC
CDR3 protein: CASSDGPIIGYGYTF

V gene: TRBV5-6
J gene: TRBJ1-1
D gene: .
clone size: .
CDR3 DNA: TGTGCCAGCAGCTTCGCAGGGTCCACTGAAGCTTTCTTT
CDR3 protein: CASSFAGSTEAFF

V gene: TRBV12-3/TRBV12-4
J gene: TRBJ1-2
D gene: .
clone size: few
CDR3 DNA: TGTGCCAGCAGCACCGGGACGTACTATGGCTACACCTTC
CDR3 protein: CASSTGTYYGYTF

V gene: TRBV5-1
J gene: TRBJ1-3
D gene: TRBD1
clone size: .
CDR3 DNA: TGCGCCAGCTCCGAAGGGGGCGCTGGAAACACCATATATTTT
CDR3 protein: CASSEGGAGNTIYF

V gene: TRBV7-3
J gene: TRBJ1-1
D gene: TRBD1
clone size: .
CDR3 DNA: TGTGCCAGCAGCGGACAGGGCCCCGGGACTGAAGCTTTCTTT
CDR3 protein: CASSGQGPGTEAFF

V gene: TRBV18
J gene: TRBJ2-1
D gene: .
clone size: once
CDR3 DNA: TGTGCCAGCTCACCACTTGCCCCGACTTCTGCTGAGCAGTTCTTC
CDR3 protein: CASSPLAPTSAEQFF

V gene: TRBV7-8
J gene: TRBJ2-5
D gene: TRBD2
clone size: .
CDR3 DNA: TGTGCCAGCAGCTCACTAGCGGGGAGCCAAGAGACCCAGTACTTC
CDR3 protein: CASSSLAGSQETQYF

V gene: TRBV3-1/TRBV3-2
J gene: TRBJ1-2
D gene: .
clone size: .
CDR3 DNA: TGTGCCAGCAGTCGGGACTTGGGGGGCAGAAATGGCTACACCTTC
CDR3 protein: CASSRDLGGRNGYTF

V gene: TRBV7-8
J gene: TRBJ2-7
D gene: .
clone size: .
CDR3 DNA: TGTGCCAGCAGCTTAGGGCCAGCGTCCTACGAGCAGTACTTC
CDR3 protein: CASSLGPASYEQYF

V gene: TRBV12-3/TRBV12-4
J gene: TRBJ2-1
D gene: .
clone size: .
CDR3 DNA: TGTGCCAGCAGCCGGCTTAGGGATGAGCAGTTCTTC
CDR3 protein: CASSRLRDEQFF

V gene: TRBV20-1
J gene: TRBJ2-1
D gene: TRBD1
clone size: .
CDR3 DNA: TGCAGTGCTAGATTAGACAGGGGGCAGTTCTTC
CDR3 protein: CSARLDRGQFF

V gene: TRBV3-1/TRBV3-2
J gene: TRBJ1-2
D gene: .
clone size: .
CDR3 DNA: TGTGCCAGCAGCCATGCCGGGCCACCCTACTATGGCTACACCTTC
CDR3 protein: CASSHAGPPYYGYTF

V gene: TRBV11-2
J gene: TRBJ2-1
D gene: TRBD1
clone size: .
CDR3 DNA: TGTGCCAGCAGCTCCGTGAGGGACAGGGGTAGAAATGAGCAGTTCTTC
CDR3 protein: CASSSVRDRGRNEQFF

V gene: TRBV23-1
J gene: TRBJ1-5
D gene: .
clone size: .
CDR3 DNA: TGCGCCAGCAGTCCGCATCAGCCCCAGCATTTT
CDR3 protein: CASSPHQPQHF